This T cell receptor (beta chain) was profiled in a study of OX40 agonist ivuxolimab in advanced cancers. In the study overall: Patients got intravenous ivuxolimab at 0.01 to 10 mg/kg every 2 weeks. Notes on the study in general: CD8+ T cells (on average) carried more expanded clones than CD4+ T cells.

Autoimmune disease history or systemic immunosuppression excluded patients. The CDR3 has 15 residues. V lost 5 bases, J lost 2 bases, and 16 bases lay in between. Germline CDR1 reads LNHNV; CDR2 reads YYDKDF (reference sequence). This clone was recorded once. The antigen remains undetermined. Generated by immunoSEQ multiplex PCR, the TCRdb table keeps only in-frame clones and is missing some. Of about 16,000 clones listed, around 83% were seen once; the top ten hold 0.55% to 0.7%. The chain joins TRBV15 to TRBJ2-7, with D perhaps assigned TRBD1 or TRBD2 (5 bases each). This TCR was recovered from an adult with an advanced solid tumor such as melanoma, head and neck, liver or kidney cancer. The sample in question was CD4+ or CD8+ T cells sorted from blood, obtained in a trial of the OX40 agonist ivuxolimab. The CDR3 bases are TGTGCCACCAGCCGACTCCGGGACGGACCCTACGAGCAGTACTTC. Its translation: CATSRLRDGPYEQYF.